This record looks at one T cell receptor (beta chain) sequence and its context. The data stem from a study of shared T cell receptors in the human thymus. Assay: immunoSEQ multiplex PCR; the TCRdb copy retains only in-frame clones and omits some. The sample includes 63,000 or so clones, about 96% of them seen just once. The V gene lost 3 bases and the J gene lost 7 bases, with 15 bases spanning the gap. Looked up from germline, CDR1 is MNHEY and CDR2 is SMNVEV (reference sequence). The CDR3 covers 15 residues. This chain joins TRBV27 and TRBJ1-4; D unresolved. Sequences were obtained from thymocytes. The source is a human donor. The CDR3 sequence: CASSFKGVGGEKLFF. DNA for the CDR3: TGTGCCAGCAGTTTTAAGGGAGTCGGTGGTGAAAAACTGTTTTTT.